The text below deals with one TCR beta chain. The antigen is unknown. The record originates from a study of T cells expressing NK-cell markers. Study context: Just one sequenced donor of eight was HCMV-seronegative, while seven were seropositive.

The CDR3 has 14 amino acids. The V gene's germline CDR1 is SEHNR and CDR2 FQNEAQ (reference sequence). TCRdb re-called the 5' RACE reads, yielding one record per CDR3 amino acid sequence without DNA. This sample's table has approximately 170,000 distinct CDR3 sequences. Study outcomes and limitations: These same clonotypes (in four donors) also led the CD3+CD56-NKG2C+ fraction.

The TCR sequence derives from a man aged 18 to 69 in good health. The V gene is TRBV7-9, the J gene TRBJ2-1. The material sequenced was blood T cells: a sorted CD56 or NKG2C T cell subset, CD4+ or CD8+ T cells, or bulk PBMC T cells (not recorded which). This chain's CDR3 is CASSIAGWDNEQFF.